A selection of T cell receptor beta chains follows, all from one sample in a study of circulating CD8 cells and anti-PD-1 response in melanoma. Each CDR3 protein gets one entry after TCRdb re-called the reads with MiXCR. The sample shows 650 to 700 distinct CDR3 sequences, more than 6% of them seen only once. Sequences were derived from CD8+ T cells from PBMCs, sampled at baseline or after one month of anti-PD-1 therapy (not recorded which). These TCRs come from a human donor with melanoma. The CDR3 runs from the conserved cysteine through the conserved F or W. D genes are given only for firm matches. Clone size is given for some rows only: seen once, a few or many times, or a class if the clone is expanded.

V gene: TRBV25-1; J gene: TRBJ1-5; clone size: few; D gene: .; CDR3 protein: CASSPGVSNQPQHF; CDR3 DNA: TGTGCCAGCAGCCCAGGGGTTAGCAATCAGCCCCAGCATTTT
V gene: TRBV5-4; J gene: TRBJ1-2; clone size: large; D gene: .; CDR3 protein: CASSLMGPSYGYTF; CDR3 DNA: TGTGCCAGCAGCCTAATGGGCCCCTCCTATGGCTACACCTTC
V gene: TRBV28; J gene: TRBJ2-1; clone size: .; D gene: TRBD2; CDR3 protein: CASSLWSGGPFNEQFF; CDR3 DNA: TGTGCCAGCAGTTTATGGTCGGGAGGGCCCTTCAATGAGCAGTTCTTC
V gene: TRBV19; J gene: TRBJ2-5; clone size: few; D gene: .; CDR3 protein: CASRGGGGKETQYF; CDR3 DNA: TGTGCCAGTCGCGGCGGAGGGGGGAAGGAGACCCAGTACTTC
V gene: TRBV5-4; J gene: TRBJ2-7; clone size: medium-sized; D gene: .; CDR3 protein: CTSSLGGSTNEQYF; CDR3 DNA: TGTACCAGCAGCTTGGGGGGAAGTACGAACGAGCAGTACTTC
V gene: TRBV14; J gene: TRBJ2-7; clone size: medium-sized; D gene: .; CDR3 protein: CASSPHQGSSYEQYF; CDR3 DNA: TGTGCCAGCAGCCCCCATCAGGGTAGCTCCTACGAGCAGTACTTC
V gene: TRBV5-5; J gene: TRBJ1-4; clone size: large; D gene: .; CDR3 protein: CASSFWLGGVTEKLFF; CDR3 DNA: TGTGCCAGCAGCTTTTGGCTGGGCGGGGTTACTGAAAAACTGTTTTTT
V gene: TRBV28; J gene: TRBJ2-7; clone size: large; D gene: TRBD2; CDR3 protein: CASSWPQSGGDEQYF; CDR3 DNA: TGTGCCAGCAGTTGGCCTCAGAGCGGGGGCGACGAGCAGTACTTC
V gene: TRBV2; J gene: TRBJ2-1; clone size: large; D gene: TRBD2; CDR3 protein: CARGVSGVYNEQFF; CDR3 DNA: TGTGCCAGAGGGGTTAGCGGGGTCTACAATGAGCAGTTCTTC
V gene: TRBV29-1; J gene: TRBJ1-2; clone size: medium-sized; D gene: .; CDR3 protein: CSVEGTNLGYTF; CDR3 DNA: TGCAGCGTTGAGGGGACAAATCTTGGCTACACCTTC
V gene: TRBV21-1; J gene: TRBJ2-3; clone size: large; D gene: .; CDR3 protein: CASSKQGSFTDTQYF; CDR3 DNA: TGTGCCAGCAGCAAACAGGGGAGCTTCACAGATACGCAGTATTTT
V gene: TRBV19; J gene: TRBJ2-3; clone size: .; D gene: .; CDR3 protein: CASMETDTQYF; CDR3 DNA: TGTGCCAGTATGGAAACAGATACGCAGTATTTT
V gene: TRBV7-6; J gene: TRBJ2-7; clone size: medium-sized; D gene: .; CDR3 protein: CASSPEGVAGKYEQYF; CDR3 DNA: TGTGCCAGCAGCCCGGAAGGGGTGGCAGGGAAGTACGAGCAGTACTTC
V gene: TRBV2; J gene: TRBJ2-7; clone size: medium-sized; D gene: .; CDR3 protein: CASSEGGEQYF; CDR3 DNA: TGTGCCAGCAGTGAAGGGGGCGAGCAGTACTTC
V gene: TRBV27; J gene: TRBJ2-7; clone size: large; D gene: .; CDR3 protein: CASRVGSSYEQYF; CDR3 DNA: TGTGCCAGCAGAGTTGGCAGCTCCTACGAGCAGTACTTC
V gene: TRBV2; J gene: TRBJ2-1; clone size: large; D gene: TRBD2; CDR3 protein: CASSDSLAENNEQFF; CDR3 DNA: TGTGCCAGCAGTGACTCACTAGCGGAGAACAATGAGCAGTTCTTC
V gene: TRBV10-3; J gene: TRBJ1-1; clone size: few; D gene: TRBD1; CDR3 protein: CAISAQSVDRQNTEAFF; CDR3 DNA: TGTGCCATCAGTGCCCAGTCGGTGGACAGGCAGAACACTGAAGCTTTCTTT
V gene: TRBV29-1; J gene: TRBJ1-2; clone size: large; D gene: .; CDR3 protein: CSVAPEVDTANYGYTF; CDR3 DNA: TGCAGCGTCGCCCCCGAAGTGGACACGGCTAACTATGGCTACACCTTC
V gene: TRBV14; J gene: TRBJ2-7; clone size: .; D gene: .; CDR3 protein: CASGETSYEQYF; CDR3 DNA: TGTGCCAGCGGGGAGACCTCCTACGAGCAGTACTTC
V gene: TRBV19; J gene: TRBJ2-7; clone size: large; D gene: TRBD1; CDR3 protein: CASSIGDRGSYEQYF; CDR3 DNA: TGTGCCAGTAGTATAGGAGACAGGGGATCCTACGAGCAGTACTTC
V gene: TRBV5-5; J gene: TRBJ2-7; clone size: .; D gene: TRBD2; CDR3 protein: CASSLVAGEVPAYEQYF; CDR3 DNA: TGTGCCAGCAGCTTAGTAGCGGGAGAGGTACCCGCCTACGAGCAGTACTTC
V gene: TRBV7-2; J gene: TRBJ2-3; clone size: large; D gene: .; CDR3 protein: CASSTYSGGGTDTQYF; CDR3 DNA: TGTGCCAGCAGCACCTATAGCGGAGGGGGCACAGATACGCAGTATTTT
V gene: TRBV27; J gene: TRBJ2-5; clone size: large; D gene: .; CDR3 protein: CASSPRGETQYF; CDR3 DNA: TGTGCCAGCAGCCCGAGGGGAGAGACCCAGTACTTC
V gene: TRBV19; J gene: TRBJ2-7; clone size: .; D gene: .; CDR3 protein: CASSWGDRTYEQYF; CDR3 DNA: TGTGCCAGTAGTTGGGGGGACAGAACCTACGAGCAGTACTTC
V gene: TRBV27; J gene: TRBJ2-6; clone size: large; D gene: TRBD2; CDR3 protein: CASRPIAGSGANVLTF; CDR3 DNA: TGTGCCAGCAGGCCCATAGCGGGGTCTGGGGCCAACGTCCTGACTTTC
V gene: TRBV13; J gene: TRBJ1-4; clone size: few; D gene: TRBD1; CDR3 protein: CASSSRQGNEKLFF; CDR3 DNA: TGTGCCAGCAGTTCTCGACAGGGTAATGAAAAACTGTTTTTT
V gene: TRBV2; J gene: TRBJ2-2; clone size: large; D gene: TRBD1; CDR3 protein: CASIPGQGALNTGELFF; CDR3 DNA: TGTGCCAGCATTCCGGGACAGGGGGCGCTGAACACCGGGGAGCTGTTTTTT
V gene: TRBV27; J gene: TRBJ2-5; clone size: large; D gene: TRBD1; CDR3 protein: CASRLQGAGETQYF; CDR3 DNA: TGTGCCAGCAGATTACAGGGGGCGGGAGAGACCCAGTACTTC
V gene: TRBV5-5; J gene: TRBJ2-1; clone size: large; D gene: .; CDR3 protein: CASNRESSYNEQFF; CDR3 DNA: TGTGCCAGCAACCGGGAGAGCTCCTACAATGAGCAGTTCTTC
V gene: TRBV7-8; J gene: TRBJ1-4; clone size: .; D gene: .; CDR3 protein: CASSQVPAPDEKLFF; CDR3 DNA: TGTGCCAGCAGCCAGGTCCCCGCGCCGGATGAAAAACTGTTTTTT
V gene: TRBV7-2; J gene: TRBJ2-7; clone size: few; D gene: .; CDR3 protein: CASSPVSAGYEQYF; CDR3 DNA: TGTGCCAGCAGCCCAGTGTCAGCAGGGTACGAGCAGTACTTC
V gene: TRBV19; J gene: TRBJ2-1; clone size: .; D gene: .; CDR3 protein: CGSSIKDITYNEQFF; CDR3 DNA: TGTGGCAGTAGTATTAAGGACATCACTTACAATGAGCAGTTCTTC
V gene: TRBV27; J gene: TRBJ1-1; clone size: large; D gene: TRBD1; CDR3 protein: CASSFGTAGVTEAFF; CDR3 DNA: TGTGCCAGCAGTTTTGGGACAGCGGGTGTCACTGAAGCTTTCTTT
V gene: TRBV28; J gene: TRBJ2-7; clone size: large; D gene: .; CDR3 protein: CASSFDYEQYF; CDR3 DNA: TGTGCCAGCAGTTTTGACTACGAGCAGTACTTC
V gene: TRBV20-1; J gene: TRBJ2-1; clone size: large; D gene: TRBD2; CDR3 protein: CSASLAGAYNEQFF; CDR3 DNA: TGCAGTGCTAGTCTAGCGGGAGCCTACAATGAGCAGTTCTTC
V gene: TRBV29-1; J gene: TRBJ1-1; clone size: large; D gene: .; CDR3 protein: CSVEGQNTEAFF; CDR3 DNA: TGCAGCGTTGAGGGGCAGAACACTGAAGCTTTCTTT
V gene: TRBV9; J gene: TRBJ2-3; clone size: large; D gene: TRBD2; CDR3 protein: CASSAAGTSGGLTDTQYF; CDR3 DNA: TGTGCCAGCAGCGCCGCCGGGACTAGCGGGGGTTTGACAGATACGCAGTATTTT
V gene: TRBV19; J gene: TRBJ2-3; clone size: few; D gene: TRBD1; CDR3 protein: CATEGGGVWTDTQYF; CDR3 DNA: TGTGCCACAGAAGGGGGCGGTGTTTGGACAGATACGCAGTATTTT
V gene: TRBV24-1; J gene: TRBJ2-3; clone size: large; D gene: .; CDR3 protein: CATSDRTGQSPSTDTQYF; CDR3 DNA: TGTGCCACCAGTGATAGGACCGGACAGAGCCCTAGCACAGATACGCAGTATTTT
V gene: TRBV7-9; J gene: TRBJ2-7; clone size: large; D gene: .; CDR3 protein: CASSLAFSEQYF; CDR3 DNA: TGTGCCAGCAGCTTAGCCTTTTCCGAGCAGTACTTC
V gene: TRBV19; J gene: TRBJ2-1; clone size: .; D gene: .; CDR3 protein: CASSIGPSIGHEQFF; CDR3 DNA: TGTGCCAGTAGTATAGGGCCTAGTATAGGCCATGAGCAGTTCTTC
V gene: TRBV6-1; J gene: TRBJ1-5; clone size: medium-sized; D gene: .; CDR3 protein: CASSEADSRHF; CDR3 DNA: TGTGCCAGCAGTGAAGCGGACAGCCGGCATTTT
V gene: TRBV28; J gene: TRBJ2-3; clone size: .; D gene: .; CDR3 protein: CASSFQGGLADTQYF; CDR3 DNA: TGTGCCAGCAGTTTCCAGGGGGGATTGGCAGATACGCAGTATTTT
V gene: TRBV29-1; J gene: TRBJ2-7; clone size: large; D gene: TRBD2; CDR3 protein: CSVGGLAGYYEQYF; CDR3 DNA: TGCAGCGTTGGGGGACTAGCGGGATATTACGAGCAGTACTTC
V gene: TRBV19; J gene: TRBJ1-5; clone size: large; D gene: .; CDR3 protein: CASNSGQLSNQPQHF; CDR3 DNA: TGTGCCAGTAATTCGGGACAACTTAGCAATCAGCCCCAGCATTTT
V gene: TRBV14; J gene: TRBJ1-1; clone size: .; D gene: .; CDR3 protein: CASSHVGGLTEAFF; CDR3 DNA: TGTGCCAGCAGCCATGTAGGGGGGCTTACTGAAGCTTTCTTT
V gene: TRBV19; J gene: TRBJ2-1; clone size: .; D gene: .; CDR3 protein: CASSNGRGNNEQFF; CDR3 DNA: TGTGCCAGTAGTAATGGAAGGGGGAACAATGAGCAGTTCTTC
V gene: TRBV28; J gene: TRBJ2-1; clone size: large; D gene: .; CDR3 protein: CASSLWGYNEQFF; CDR3 DNA: TGTGCCAGCAGTTTGTGGGGCTACAATGAGCAGTTCTTC
V gene: TRBV29-1; J gene: TRBJ2-7; clone size: medium-sized; D gene: .; CDR3 protein: CSVDLSNEQYF; CDR3 DNA: TGCAGCGTTGACCTCTCGAACGAGCAGTACTTC
V gene: TRBV5-1; J gene: TRBJ2-1; clone size: large; D gene: .; CDR3 protein: CATSGSLFGEQFF; CDR3 DNA: TGCGCCACCTCAGGGTCCCTTTTCGGTGAGCAGTTCTTC
V gene: TRBV27; J gene: TRBJ2-7; clone size: large; D gene: .; CDR3 protein: CASSLGASYEQYF; CDR3 DNA: TGTGCCAGCAGTTTAGGGGCAAGCTACGAGCAGTACTTC
V gene: TRBV19; J gene: TRBJ2-1; clone size: large; D gene: .; CDR3 protein: CASSISGFSYNEQFF; CDR3 DNA: TGTGCCAGTAGTATTTCCGGATTCTCCTACAATGAGCAGTTCTTC